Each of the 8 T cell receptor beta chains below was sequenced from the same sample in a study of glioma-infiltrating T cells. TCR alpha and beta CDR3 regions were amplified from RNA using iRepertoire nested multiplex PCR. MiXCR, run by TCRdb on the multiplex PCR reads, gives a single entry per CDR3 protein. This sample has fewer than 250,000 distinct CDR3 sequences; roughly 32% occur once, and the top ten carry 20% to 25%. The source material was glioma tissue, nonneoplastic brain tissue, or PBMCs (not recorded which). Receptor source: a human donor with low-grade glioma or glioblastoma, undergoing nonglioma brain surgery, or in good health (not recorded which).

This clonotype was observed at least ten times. DNA of the CDR3: TGTGCCAGCAGTCCAGCCTGGGATTCACCCCTCCACTTT. Residues: CASSPAWDSPLHF. The V call is TRBV28, the J call TRBJ1-6, with D unresolved. Germline V CDR1 and CDR2: MDHEN, SYDVKM. V lost 5 bases and J lost 8, with 10 bases in between. CDR3 length equals 13 residues.

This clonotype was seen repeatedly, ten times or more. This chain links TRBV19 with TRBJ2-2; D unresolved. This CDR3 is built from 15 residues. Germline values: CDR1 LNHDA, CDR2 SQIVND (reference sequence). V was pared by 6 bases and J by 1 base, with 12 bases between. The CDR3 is CASRTRLVNTGELFF. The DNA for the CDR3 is TGTGCCAGTAGGACGAGGCTGGTGAACACCGGGGAGCTGTTTTTT.

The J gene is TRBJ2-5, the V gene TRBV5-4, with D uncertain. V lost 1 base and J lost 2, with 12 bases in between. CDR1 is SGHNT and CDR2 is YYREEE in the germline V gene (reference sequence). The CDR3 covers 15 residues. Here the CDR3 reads CASSLPHQIQETQYF. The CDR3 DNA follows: TGTGCCAGCAGCTTGCCCCACCAGATACAAGAGACCCAGTACTTC.

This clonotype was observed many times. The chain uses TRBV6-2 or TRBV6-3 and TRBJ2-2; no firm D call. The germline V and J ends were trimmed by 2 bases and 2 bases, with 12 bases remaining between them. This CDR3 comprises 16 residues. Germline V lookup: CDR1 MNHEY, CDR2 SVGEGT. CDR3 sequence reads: CASSYRTYPNTGELFF. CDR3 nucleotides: TGTGCCAGCAGTTACAGAACCTATCCTAACACCGGGGAGCTGTTTTTT.

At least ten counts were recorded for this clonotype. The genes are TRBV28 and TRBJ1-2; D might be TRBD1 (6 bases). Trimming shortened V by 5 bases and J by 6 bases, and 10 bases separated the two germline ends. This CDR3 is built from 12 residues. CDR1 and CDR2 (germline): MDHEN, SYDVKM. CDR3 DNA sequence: TGTGCCAGCAGTCAAGGGGGAAATGGCTACACCTTC. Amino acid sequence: CASSQGGNGYTF.

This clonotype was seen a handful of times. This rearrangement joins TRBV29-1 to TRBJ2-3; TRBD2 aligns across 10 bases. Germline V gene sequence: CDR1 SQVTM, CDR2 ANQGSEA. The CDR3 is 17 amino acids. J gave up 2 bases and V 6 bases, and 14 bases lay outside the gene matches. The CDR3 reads CSVAGGAGGLNTDTQYF. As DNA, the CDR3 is TGCAGCGTCGCGGGGGGAGCGGGAGGGCTGAACACAGATACGCAGTATTTT.

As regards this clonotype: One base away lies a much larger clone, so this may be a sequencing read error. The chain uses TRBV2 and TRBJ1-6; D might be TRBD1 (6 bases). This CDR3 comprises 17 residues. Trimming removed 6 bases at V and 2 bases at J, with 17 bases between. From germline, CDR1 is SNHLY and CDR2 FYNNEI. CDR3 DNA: TGTGCCAGCAGCGGGGGTCCGTGGACAGCCTATAATTCACCCCTCCACTTT. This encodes CASSGGPWTAYNSPLHF.

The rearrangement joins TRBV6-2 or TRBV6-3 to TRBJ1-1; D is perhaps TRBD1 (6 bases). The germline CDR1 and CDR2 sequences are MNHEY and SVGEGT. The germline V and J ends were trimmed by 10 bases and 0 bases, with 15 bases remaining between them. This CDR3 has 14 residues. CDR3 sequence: CAIGRQAMNTEAFF. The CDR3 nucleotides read TGTGCCATCGGTAGACAGGCCATGAACACTGAAGCTTTCTTT.